This note documents a single TCR beta chain sequence. The data originate from a study of T cell responses to AZD1222 COVID-19 vaccine. Germline-derived CDR1 and CDR2 are WNHNN and SYGVQD (reference sequence). Trimming shortened V by 6 bases and J by 0 bases, and 6 bases separated the two germline ends. This CDR3 is built from 13 residues. The table came from immunoSEQ multiplex PCR; TCRdb's copy has only in-frame clones and leaves some out. The sample has some 63,000 clones; roughly 87% are singletons. This chain uses TRBV10-1 with TRBJ1-3; D ambiguous. The specimen was peripheral blood, collected 28 days after the second AZD1222 dose. This receptor was obtained from an adult who received the AZD1222 COVID-19 vaccine. This CDR3 is CASSLSSGNTIYF. For the CDR3, the DNA is TGCGCCAGCAGCCTAAGCTCTGGAAACACCATATATTTT.